Presented here are 28 T cell receptor beta chains from one specimen sequenced in a study of early T cells in non-severe SARS-CoV-2 infection (dated by TCRdb to 2020 to 2023). Libraries were made using 5' RACE. Data came from a NextSeq 500. TCRdb trimmed public reads at Q25 via fastp, called clones via MiXCR and kept in-frame beta chains. Merged by CDR3 protein, the rows form single entries marked with the most common genes and DNA. Recorded for this sample are 35,000 to 40,000 distinct CDR3 sequences; over 4.5% of them occurred a single time. The ten top clones hold 7.6% of the sample. The sequencing sample was made of whole blood. The receptors derive from an adult who was a healthcare worker with PCR-confirmed SARS-CoV-2 infection or an uninfected control (not recorded which).

In its sample, this clonotype was seen a few times. V usage is TRBV14 and J usage is TRBJ2-5; D remains ambiguous. From germline, CDR1 is SGHDN and CDR2 FVKESK. V shed 4 bases and J shed 5 bases, with 11 bases lying between them. This CDR3 is 13 amino acids long. Here the CDR3 DNA reads TGTGCCAGCAGCCCACAGATTGGGGAGACCCAGTACTTC. It translates to CASSPQIGETQYF.

This clonotype was found many times. V usage is TRBV20-1 and J usage is TRBJ2-4, with 7 bases lining up with TRBD1. V lost 0 bases to trimming and J lost 5 bases; unmatched junction nucleotides: 7. The germline CDR1 and CDR2 sequences are DFQATT and SNEGSKA (reference sequence). The CDR3 has 15 residues. The CDR3 reads CSARDGQEIQNIQYF. Here the CDR3 DNA reads TGCAGTGCTAGAGATGGACAGGAAATACAAAACATTCAGTACTTC.

This clonotype was counted between two and nine times. The chain carries TRBV6-5 and TRBJ2-7, with 7 bases identical to TRBD1. Germline V gene data show CDR1 as MNHEY and CDR2 as SVGAGI. Trimming at V came to 5 bases and at J to 0 bases, leaving 10 bases not matched to a gene. This CDR3 is 16 amino acids long. CDR3 coding DNA: TGTGCCAGCAGTACCCCGGCCCGACAGGGCTCCTACGAGCAGTACTTC. This translates into CASSTPARQGSYEQYF.

The rearrangement joins TRBV29-1 to TRBJ2-7; the D gene is possibly TRBD2 (5 bases). The germline V and J ends were trimmed by 4 bases and 4 bases, with 20 bases remaining between them. CDR1 is SQVTM, CDR2 ANQGSEA, per germline. The CDR3 is 15 amino acids. Here the CDR3 reads CSVAFWSLTNYEQYF. The CDR3 DNA reads as TGCAGCGTTGCCTTCTGGAGTTTGACTAATTACGAGCAGTACTTC.

This clonotype was detected many times. The chain couples TRBV20-1 to TRBJ2-5, with TRBD2 matching over 9 bases. The CDR3 totals 13 residues. Germline CDR1 and CDR2: DFQATT and SNEGSKA (reference sequence). J gave up 4 bases and V 6 bases, and 6 bases lay outside the gene matches. CDR3 DNA sequence: TGCAGTGCCCTGAAGCGGGGGGCAGAGACCCAGTACTTC. It yields the protein CSALKRGAETQYF.

This clonotype turned up a few times. The gene calls are TRBV20-1 and TRBJ2-2; tentatively, D is TRBD1 or TRBD2 (5 bases each). Germline CDR1 reads DFQATT; CDR2 reads SNEGSKA (reference sequence). CDR3 length equals 16 residues. The CDR3, as DNA: TGCAGCATATGGCACCCCCGGGACGCCCGAACCGGGGAGCTGTTTTTT. Its protein product is CSIWHPRDARTGELFF.

In this sample, this clonotype turned up many times. The chain has TRBV7-9 and TRBJ2-5, with TRBD2 matching over 8 bases. V dropped 5 bases and J dropped 1; count of bases not matched to a gene: 6. The CDR3 totals 15 residues. CDR1 and CDR2 (germline): SEHNR, FQNEAQ (reference sequence). For the CDR3, the DNA is TGTGCCAGCAGCCTAGTAAGCGGGGGCCAAGAGACCCAGTACTTC. It codes for CASSLVSGGQETQYF. Using reference TRBV7-9 and TRBJ2-5 for the parts outside the CDR3, the full variable domain is DTGVSQNPRHKITKRGQNVTFRCDPISEHNRLYWYRQTLGQGPEFLTYFQNEAQLEKSRLLSDRFSAERPKGSFSTLEIQRTEQGDSAMYLCASSLVSGGQETQYFGPGTRLLVL.

This clonotype is medium-sized within its sample. The chain carries TRBV12-3 or TRBV12-4 and TRBJ2-7; D possibly corresponds to TRBD2 (6 bases). The CDR3 has 14 residues. V was trimmed by 0 bases and J by 0 bases, leaving 6 bases between them. CDR3 sequence: CASSLAGSSYEQYF. The DNA for the CDR3 is TGTGCCAGCAGTTTAGCCGGGAGCTCCTACGAGCAGTACTTC.

This clonotype occurred a few times. V gene TRBV3-1 combines with J gene TRBJ2-7; perhaps TRBD2 as D (5 bases). Germline V gene lookup returns CDR1 LGHDT and CDR2 YNNKEL (reference sequence). The CDR3 runs to 13 residues. The germline V and J ends were trimmed by 0 bases and 12 bases, with 15 bases remaining between them. The CDR3 DNA reads TGTGCCAGCAGCCAAGATCGGAACCTAGCTCCGTACTTC. Amino acid sequence: CASSQDRNLAPYF.

This clonotype was seen at least ten times. This chain joins TRBV6-1 and TRBJ1-5, with no clear D. This CDR3 has 15 residues. Trimming took 6 bases from V and 5 from J, leaving 17 bases between them. Germline values: CDR1 MNHNS, CDR2 SASEGT. The CDR3 DNA reads TGTGCCAGCAGGACCTTGATGCTACCGGATCAGCCCCAGCATTTT. Translated, it gives CASRTLMLPDQPQHF.

Ten or more counts support this clonotype. The chain combines TRBV27 with TRBJ2-5; D might be TRBD2 (6 bases). Per the germline V gene, CDR1 is MNHEY and CDR2 is SMNVEV (reference sequence). CDR3 size: 11 residues. V was trimmed by 6 bases and J by 4 bases, leaving 6 bases between them. In DNA form, the CDR3 reads TGTGCCAGCAGGGAGGGAGAGACCCAGTACTTC. Amino acids: CASREGETQYF.

This clonotype was detected many times. One end of the junction fails to match germline, which may point to a read error. The CDR3 reads CASSPGRAGTGPF. In DNA, the CDR3 is TGTGCCAGCAGTCCAGGGCGGGCCGGGACAGGCCCTTTT. The chain uses TRBV28 and TRBJ1-4, with 8 bases fitting TRBD1. In germline, CDR1 is MDHEN, CDR2 SYDVKM. This CDR3 contains 13 residues.

This sequence joins TRBV28 and TRBJ2-5; possibly TRBD2 for D (7 bases). Trimming took 5 bases from V and 5 from J, leaving 12 bases between them. CDR1 and CDR2 from the germline V gene are MDHEN and SYDVKM. The CDR3 runs 13 residues. In nucleotides, the CDR3 is TGTGCCAGCAGTCCGGGGGGCGCGGAGACCCAGTACTTC. This codes for CASSPGGAETQYF.

The table lists this clonotype with many counts. This chain links TRBV5-1 with TRBJ2-2; no firm D call. The ends were cut back, 0 bases at V and 1 base at J, with 4 bases in the middle. This CDR3 region has 14 residues. Per germline, CDR1 SGHRS and CDR2 YFSETQ. The CDR3 nucleotides read TGCGCCAGCAGCTTGGAACGGAACACCGGGGAGCTGTTTTTT. Protein product: CASSLERNTGELFF. Using reference TRBV5-1 and TRBJ2-2 for the parts outside the CDR3, the full variable domain is KAGVTQTPRYLIKTRGQQVTLSCSPISGHRSVSWYQQTPGQGLQFLFEYFSETQRNKGNFPGRFSGRQFSNSRSEMNVSTLELGDSALYLCASSLERNTGELFFGEGSRLTVL.

This clonotype was observed many times. The chain carries TRBV6-4 and TRBJ1-5; D gene uncertain. Per germline, CDR1 MRHNA and CDR2 SNTAGT. V dropped 0 bases and J dropped 1 base, with 1 base sitting between them. The CDR3 covers 13 residues. The CDR3 reads CASSDSSNQPQHF. For the CDR3, the DNA is TGTGCCAGCAGTGACTCCAGCAATCAGCCCCAGCATTTT.

This clonotype was seen repeatedly, ten times or more. CDR3 protein: CSVLRGTYEQYF. In DNA, the CDR3 is TGCAGCGTTCTAAGGGGAACCTACGAGCAGTACTTC. V and J are TRBV29-1 and TRBJ2-7, with D possibly matching TRBD1 (5 bases). Trimming took off 5 bases at V and 2 bases at J, with 10 bases between the two ends. CDR1 SQVTM and CDR2 ANQGSEA come from the germline V gene. There are 12 residues in the CDR3.

This clonotype came up many times. The chain has TRBV20-1 and TRBJ2-5, with TRBD2 identical over 7 bases. V lost 4 bases, J lost 3 bases, and 8 bases stayed unmatched. Per germline, CDR1 DFQATT and CDR2 SNEGSKA (reference sequence). The CDR3 spans 14 residues. DNA for the CDR3: TGCAGTGCTACTACCGCGGGGGAAGAAGAGACCCAGTACTTC. Amino acids: CSATTAGEEETQYF.

This clonotype was counted many times. The rearrangement joins TRBV27 to TRBJ1-1, with unresolved D. Trimming cost V 11 bases and J 4 bases, with 14 bases left between them. The CDR3 has 12 residues. Germline CDR1 and CDR2: MNHEY and SMNVEV (reference sequence). In DNA, the CDR3 is TGTGCCGGCGGTTTTTACGGCACTGAAGCTTTCTTT. Encoded protein: CAGGFYGTEAFF.

This clonotype was counted ten times or more. The genes are TRBV12-3 or TRBV12-4 and TRBJ2-3; either TRBD1 or TRBD2 may supply D (5 bases each). V gave up 6 bases and J gave up 0 bases, with 16 bases separating them. The CDR3 is 16 residues long. DNA of the CDR3: TGTGCCAGCAGCCTCGGGGACGCCCCTAGCACAGATACGCAGTATTTT. Its protein product is CASSLGDAPSTDTQYF.

This chain connects TRBV7-9 to TRBJ1-6; the D gene is possibly TRBD1 (6 bases). Germline CDR1 SEHNR, CDR2 FQNEAQ (reference sequence). The V end lost 8 bases, the J end lost 4 bases, and 12 bases lay between the germline ends. This CDR3 spans 14 amino acids. The CDR3 region is CASHRDEYNSPLHF. DNA of the CDR3: TGTGCCAGCCACAGGGATGAATATAATTCACCCCTCCACTTT.

This clonotype was seen repeatedly, ten times or more. The rearrangement uses TRBV4-2 and TRBJ2-1; TRBD2 matches at 10 bases. Germline CDR1 reads LGHNA; CDR2 reads YNFKEQ. With 0 bases clipped from V and 7 bases from J, the junction kept 9 bases outside the gene matches. This CDR3 contains 17 residues. CDR3 in amino acids: CASSQDWVLAGANEQFF. The CDR3 coding sequence is TGTGCCAGCAGCCAAGATTGGGTGCTAGCGGGGGCTAATGAGCAGTTCTTC.

This clonotype is labeled medium-sized (0.01 to 0.1%). The V and J genes are TRBV12-3 or TRBV12-4 and TRBJ2-1, with D possibly TRBD2 on 6 matching bases. V lost 3 bases and J lost 12, with 9 bases in between. The CDR3 runs to 11 residues. CDR3 region: CASSFNGGQFF. The CDR3 DNA is TGTGCCAGCAGTTTTAACGGGGGGCAGTTCTTC.

This clonotype has at least ten counts. This chain links TRBV24-1 with TRBJ2-3; the match to TRBD1 covers 7 bases. The CDR3 consists of 15 residues. CDR1 KGHDR and CDR2 SFDVKD come from the germline V gene. Trimming cost V 7 bases and J 1 base; bases outside gene matches: 7. For the CDR3, the DNA is TGTGCCACCAGGGAGACAGGGCAAGGCACAGATACGCAGTATTTT. It encodes CATRETGQGTDTQYF.

In its sample, this clonotype was seen a few times. This sequence joins TRBV20-1 and TRBJ2-1; no clear D gene. Trimming took 5 bases from V and 7 from J, leaving 12 bases between them. The germline CDR1 and CDR2 sequences are DFQATT and SNEGSKA (reference sequence). This CDR3 has 12 residues. CDR3 coding DNA: TGCAGTGCTGGCGCACAAGGAAATGAGCAGTTCTTC. Translated, it gives CSAGAQGNEQFF.

This rearrangement joins TRBV7-2 to TRBJ2-5; 8 bases are shared with TRBD2. Trimming cost V 8 bases and J 5 bases; bases outside gene matches: 10. The CDR3 consists of 14 residues. Germline CDR1 is SGHTA and CDR2 is FQGNSA. CDR3 sequence: CASQPGGPGETQYF. The CDR3 DNA reads as TGTGCCAGCCAACCGGGGGGGCCGGGGGAGACCCAGTACTTC.

The chain uses TRBV7-2 and TRBJ2-4; D unresolved. Trimming removed 2 bases at V and 0 bases at J, with 8 bases between. The CDR3 is made up of 15 amino acids. Germline V gene sequence: CDR1 SGHTA, CDR2 FQGNSA. CDR3 sequence reads: CASSLQALAKNIQYF. CDR3 sequence (DNA): TGTGCCAGCAGCTTACAGGCCCTAGCCAAAAACATTCAGTACTTC.

This clonotype was recorded many times. The genes are TRBV29-1 and TRBJ1-2, with 8 nucleotides matching TRBD1. Germline CDR1 is SQVTM and CDR2 is ANQGSEA. With V trimmed by 5 bases and J by 11 bases, 13 bases remained unmatched. The CDR3 sequence is 13 residues long. The DNA for the CDR3 is TGCAGCGTTATGACAGGGGTCGTTTCCGGGTACACCTTC. It encodes CSVMTGVVSGYTF.

At least ten counts were recorded for this clonotype. This chain connects TRBV7-6 to TRBJ2-1; 9 bases align to TRBD2. This CDR3 region has 13 residues. J was trimmed by 16 bases and V by 1 base; bases with no gene match: 8. Germline CDR1 and CDR2: SGHVS and FNYEAQ. CDR3 sequence: CASSLDLAGWLFF. As DNA, the CDR3 is TGTGCCAGCAGCTTAGATCTAGCGGGGTGGCTTTTCTTC.